This entry describes one T cell receptor beta chain. Germline loops: CDR1 LNHDA, CDR2 SQIVND (reference sequence). The CDR3 has 15 residues. Trimming cost V 1 base and J 5 bases, with 12 bases left between them. The data originate from a study of blood T cell repertoires in COVID-19. Here immunoSEQ multiplex PCR was the method, and the copy in TCRdb shows in-frame clones only, minus some. This table has more than 200,000 clones, approximately 86% appearing once. This clonotype was obtained from a woman in her forties or fifties with COVID-19, enrolled during active disease. The V call is TRBV19, the J call TRBJ1-5; no clear D. Specimen: peripheral blood. CDR3 in amino acids: CASSIVNYSHQPQHF. Written as DNA, the CDR3 is TGTGCCAGTAGTATAGTCAACTATTCTCATCAGCCCCAGCATTTT.